This T cell receptor (beta chain) was found in a study of glioma-infiltrating T cells. Study-level findings and limits: Tissue and blood shared very few CDR3 sequences. Tissue-blood divergence was below expectation in non-neoplastic patients, above in gliomas.

This clonotype came up once. The antigen remains undetermined. Germline is not matched at one junction end, which may reflect a read error. The CDR3 is 14 residues long. CDR1 is LGHNA and CDR2 is YNFKEQ in the germline V gene. Amplification of TCR alpha and beta CDR3 regions from RNA used iRepertoire nested multiplex PCR. Tissue mRNA or PBMC total RNA, 100-400 ng, went into one-step reverse transcription and amplification. TCRdb passed the multiplex PCR reads through MiXCR, listing each CDR3 protein once. The sample holds around 190,000 distinct CDR3 sequences, 32% seen once. The V and J genes are TRBV4-2 and TRBJ1-1, with D hard to call. What was sequenced was glioma tissue, nonneoplastic brain tissue, or PBMCs (not recorded which). This clonotype was sampled from a human donor with low-grade glioma or glioblastoma, undergoing nonglioma brain surgery, or in good health (not recorded which). DNA for the CDR3: TGTGCCAGCATCCAAGGGCCGCTTATGGCTGAAGCTTTCTTT. It codes for CASIQGPLMAEAFF.